This T cell receptor (beta chain) was profiled in a study of T cell repertoires in cytomegalovirus infection. Study details: Epitope selection comprised recently identified HLA-C-restricted CMV epitopes and well-studied HLA-B-restricted CMV epitopes. Public signatures in TCR beta pointed to CMV infection and matching HLA type. Overall study results and limits: CMV carriers having the relevant HLA were flagged by cumulative public TCR beta family frequency.

Looked up from germline, CDR1 is DFQATT and CDR2 is SNEGSKA (reference sequence). V was pared by 3 bases and J by 0 bases, with 15 bases between. The CDR3 has 17 residues. This clonotype was detected many times. Antigen unknown. MiXCR was run by TCRdb on the reads, yielding one entry per CDR3 protein. Altogether about 69,000 distinct CDR3 sequences are present, around 27% being singletons, with the ten largest covering roughly 65%. The material was CD8+ T cells from cultured PBMCs, obtained from culture after CMV antigen stimulation. The chain joins TRBV20-1 to TRBJ2-6; D remains ambiguous. The TCR comes from a human donor in good health (CMV status not recorded). Some clones in this sample may be carry-over from other donors' samples. The CDR3 protein is CSARNLGVDSGANVLTF. CDR3 nucleotides: TGCAGTGCTAGGAATCTTGGGGTTGACTCTGGGGCCAACGTCCTGACTTTC.